This T cell receptor (beta chain) came from a study of T cells after yellow fever vaccination. This clonotype has just a few counts. TCRdb itself ran the 5' RACE reads through MiXCR, one entry per CDR3 protein. The data hold approximately 250,000 distinct CDR3 sequences, with about 5% observed a single time. This TCR was sampled from a man younger than 35 who received the YFV17D yellow fever vaccine. The input for sequencing was CD4+ T cells sorted from PBMCs, taken on the day of the yellow fever booster vaccination.

Here the CDR3 reads CASSQDGGFSEQFF. The CDR3 region has the DNA TGTGCCAGCAGCCAAGATGGAGGGTTCAGTGAGCAGTTCTTC. The chain uses TRBV3-1 and TRBJ2-1; the D gene is possibly TRBD2 (6 bases). From germline, CDR1 is LGHDT and CDR2 YNNKEL (reference sequence). Trimming shortened V by 0 bases and J by 9 bases, and 12 bases separated the two germline ends. The CDR3 runs to 14 residues.